The rows below give T cell receptor beta chains drawn from one sample of a study of cytomegalovirus exposure and HLA in healthy donors. Data came from immunoSEQ multiplex PCR; TCRdb stores just in-frame clones and leaves some out. The sample records more than 140,000 clones, about four fifths being singletons. Sequenced sample: PBMCs. Receptors originate from a man aged 30 to 39 in good health and CMV-seropositive. Both conserved end residues are part of each CDR3. The D gene is left open where the match is weak. For some rows the clone size is stated as once, few or many, or as a class when expanded; others skip it.

TRBJ2-7 | . | . | TRBV5-1 | 14 | CASSLTRGIDEQYF | TGCGCCAGCAGCTTGACGAGGGGGATCGACGAGCAGTACTTC
TRBJ1-4 | . | TRBD1 | TRBV4-1 | 16 | CASSQDRGTGNEKLFF | TGCGCCAGCAGCCAAGATCGGGGGACAGGGAATGAAAAACTGTTTTTT
TRBJ2-7 | once | TRBD1 | TRBV7-9 | 14 | CASSPIQGPFFQYF | TGTGCCAGCAGCCCGATACAGGGGCCCTTTTTTCAGTACTTC
TRBJ1-6 | . | TRBD1 | TRBV5-1 | 17 | CASSPRGGPSGNSPLHF | TGCGCCAGCAGCCCCAGAGGGGGCCCGAGTGGAAATTCACCCCTCCACTTT
TRBJ1-5 | . | TRBD1 | TRBV7-9 | 16 | CSSSLAGTVPNQPQHF | TGTTCCAGCAGCTTAGCGGGGACAGTCCCTAATCAGCCCCAGCATTTT
TRBJ1-5 | . | TRBD1 | TRBV2 | 17 | CASSGDRDRGRNQPQHF | TGTGCCAGCAGTGGTGACCGGGACAGGGGGCGTAATCAGCCCCAGCATTTT
TRBJ2-6 | once | TRBD1 | TRBV28 | 18 | CASSLYGQGAGGANVLTF | TGTGCCAGCAGTTTATACGGACAGGGGGCGGGTGGGGCCAACGTCCTGACTTTC
TRBJ2-3 | . | . | TRBV28 | 14 | CAIPGGTGRDTQYF | TGTGCCATCCCGGGCGGGACTGGCCGGGATACGCAGTATTTT
TRBJ2-1 | . | . | TRBV7-6 | 13 | CASSFTGGFEQFF | TGTGCCAGCAGCTTCACAGGAGGGTTTGAGCAGTTCTTC
TRBJ2-5 | . | . | TRBV29-1 | 13 | CSVRDSYQETQYF | TGCAGCGTTCGCGACAGCTACCAAGAGACCCAGTACTTC
TRBJ2-5 | . | TRBD1 | TRBV6-5 | 16 | CASSYTLQGAGETQYF | TGTGCCAGCAGTTATACCCTCCAGGGGGCCGGGGAGACCCAGTACTTC
TRBJ2-1 | . | TRBD2 | TRBV9 | 14 | CASGGGFSYNEQFF | TGTGCCAGCGGGGGGGGGTTCTCCTACAATGAGCAGTTCTTC
TRBJ2-1 | few | TRBD1 | TRBV18 | 14 | CASSSGTGTNEQFF | TGTGCCAGCTCAAGCGGGACAGGGACGAATGAGCAGTTCTTC
TRBJ1-2 | few | TRBD1 | TRBV5-5 | 16 | CASSSVTGRTGDGYTF | TGTGCCAGCAGCTCAGTTACGGGCAGGACAGGGGATGGCTACACCTTC
TRBJ1-1 | . | TRBD1 | TRBV27 | 15 | CASRIGGGSGTEAFF | TGTGCCAGCAGAATAGGAGGGGGCTCGGGCACTGAAGCTTTCTTT
TRBJ2-7 | . | TRBD1 | TRBV7-9 | 15 | CASSATGTGLHEQYF | TGTGCCAGCAGCGCAACCGGGACAGGGCTCCACGAGCAGTACTTC
TRBJ2-7 | . | TRBD2 | TRBV28 | 15 | CASTSGTSGSYEQYF | TGTGCCAGCACCTCCGGGACTAGCGGGAGCTACGAGCAGTACTTC
TRBJ2-5 | . | TRBD2 | TRBV18 | 20 | CASSQRRPGLAVTPSETQYF | TGTGCCAGCTCACAACGACGACCGGGACTAGCGGTCACCCCCTCAGAGACCCAGTACTTC
TRBJ2-3 | . | TRBD1 | TRBV9 | 15 | CASSPRTGLEDTQYF | TGTGCCAGCAGCCCTCGGACAGGGTTGGAAGATACGCAGTATTTT
TRBJ2-7 | . | TRBD1 | TRBV5-6 | 16 | CASSWGVTGLFYEQYF | TGTGCCAGCAGCTGGGGCGTGACAGGGCTTTTTTACGAGCAGTACTTC
TRBJ2-5 | . | TRBD2 | TRBV5-1 | 15 | CASSLAGGVAETQYF | TGCGCCAGCAGCTTGGCCGGGGGGGTGGCTGAGACCCAGTACTTC
TRBJ2-6 | . | . | TRBV5-6 | 16 | CASSLRQTSGANGLTF | TGTGCCAGCAGCTTAAGACAGACCTCTGGGGCCAACGGCCTGACTTTC
TRBJ2-7 | . | TRBD1 | TRBV28 | 13 | CAIHGTGFSEQYF | TGTGCCATCCACGGGACAGGGTTCAGCGAGCAGTACTTC
TRBJ2-7 | . | . | TRBV29-1 | 13 | CSVEVGLRGEQYF | TGCAGCGTTGAAGTTGGCCTAAGGGGCGAGCAGTACTTC
TRBJ2-2 | few | . | TRBV4-1 | 15 | CASSQGTKNTGELFF | TGCGCCAGCAGCCAGGGGACAAAGAACACCGGGGAGCTGTTTTTT
TRBJ1-2 | . | . | TRBV4-1 | 16 | CASSRNPLTGYNGYTF | TGCGCCAGCAGCCGGAACCCCCTCACAGGATATAATGGCTACACCTTC
TRBJ2-6 | . | . | TRBV28 | 15 | CASRFTGSGANVLTF | TGTGCCAGCAGATTTACTGGCTCTGGGGCCAACGTCCTGACTTTC
TRBJ1-5 | . | . | TRBV6-6 | 13 | CASSGGSNQPQHF | TGTGCCAGCAGCGGGGGGAGCAATCAGCCCCAGCATTTT
TRBJ2-7 | . | . | TRBV25-1 | 11 | CASSPGYEQYF | TGTGCCAGCAGCCCGGGGTACGAGCAGTACTTC
TRBJ1-1 | . | . | TRBV7-9 | 13 | CASSMGGDTEAFF | TGTGCCAGCAGTATGGGGGGGGACACTGAAGCTTTCTTT
TRBJ1-2 | few | . | TRBV28 | 11 | CASSLVGGYTF | TGTGCCAGCAGTCTAGTCGGGGGCTACACCTTC
TRBJ2-5 | few | . | TRBV28 | 12 | CATSDNQETQYF | TGTGCCACCAGCGACAACCAAGAGACCCAGTACTTC
TRBJ1-1 | . | . | TRBV19 | 14 | CASSTREMNTEAFF | TGTGCCAGTAGTACTCGGGAGATGAACACTGAAGCTTTCTTT
TRBJ1-4 | . | . | TRBV4-1 | 12 | CASSQGDEKLFF | TGCGCCAGCAGCCAAGGCGATGAAAAACTGTTTTTT
TRBJ1-4 | . | TRBD1 | TRBV5-5 | 20 | CASSLAVRTGGKDSNEKLFF | TGTGCCAGCAGCTTGGCCGTAAGGACAGGGGGAAAGGATAGTAATGAAAAACTGTTTTTT
TRBJ2-3 | . | TRBD2 | TRBV27 | 19 | CASSLEPPLASGSTDTQYF | TGTGCCAGCAGCTTAGAACCCCCACTAGCTAGCGGGAGCACAGATACGCAGTATTTT
TRBJ1-5 | once | TRBD1 | TRBV30 | 15 | CAWSPGQATGQPQHF | TGTGCCTGGAGCCCCGGACAGGCTACCGGTCAGCCCCAGCATTTT
TRBJ1-2 | . | . | TRBV6-6 | 14 | CASSYSSTGWDATF | TGTGCCAGCAGTTACTCTTCGACAGGATGGGACGCAACCTTC
TRBJ2-1 | . | . | TRBV21-1 | 16 | CASPANKKDRVNEQFF | TGTGCCAGTCCAGCAAACAAAAAGGACAGGGTGAATGAGCAGTTCTTC
TRBJ2-7 | . | TRBD2 | TRBV30 | 17 | CAWSGTSGILTNYEQYF | TGTGCCTGGAGTGGGACTAGCGGAATACTTACGAATTACGAGCAGTACTTC
TRBJ2-7 | . | . | TRBV7-9 | 12 | CASSLGGDEQYF | TGTGCCAGCAGCTTAGGGGGCGACGAGCAGTACTTC
TRBJ2-1 | . | . | TRBV11-2 | 13 | CASTAGAYNEQFF | TGTGCCAGCACCGCAGGGGCCTACAATGAGCAGTTCTTC
TRBJ1-5 | few | . | TRBV30 | 16 | CAWSSGGFWGNQPQHF | TGTGCCTGGAGTTCGGGGGGCTTCTGGGGCAATCAGCCCCAGCATTTT
TRBJ1-5 | once | . | TRBV18 | 13 | CASSPGADQPQHF | TGTGCCAGCTCACCAGGGGCAGATCAGCCCCAGCATTTT
TRBJ2-7 | . | TRBD1 | TRBV2 | 15 | CASSIPGQVYYEQYF | TGTGCCAGCAGTATCCCTGGACAGGTGTACTACGAGCAGTACTTC
TRBJ2-2 | few | TRBD2 | TRBV14 | 18 | CASSPLAGGKTNTGELFF | TGTGCCAGCAGCCCACTAGCGGGAGGCAAGACGAACACCGGGGAGCTGTTTTTT
TRBJ2-7 | . | TRBD2 | TRBV7-2 | 18 | CASSFQGGRDSGAYEQYF | TGTGCCAGCAGCTTCCAGGGCGGGAGGGACTCGGGAGCCTACGAGCAGTACTTC
TRBJ1-4 | . | . | TRBV5-1 | 14 | CASSLGGLGEKLFF | TGCGCCAGCAGCTTGGGAGGGCTGGGTGAAAAACTGTTTTTT
TRBJ2-7 | . | . | TRBV5-5 | 15 | CASSYLSGTSYEQYF | TGTGCCAGCAGCTATCTCTCCGGGACAAGCTACGAGCAGTACTTC
TRBJ2-7 | . | . | TRBV10-3 | 14 | CAISEMQGSYEQYF | TGTGCCATCAGTGAGATGCAGGGTTCCTACGAGCAGTACTTC